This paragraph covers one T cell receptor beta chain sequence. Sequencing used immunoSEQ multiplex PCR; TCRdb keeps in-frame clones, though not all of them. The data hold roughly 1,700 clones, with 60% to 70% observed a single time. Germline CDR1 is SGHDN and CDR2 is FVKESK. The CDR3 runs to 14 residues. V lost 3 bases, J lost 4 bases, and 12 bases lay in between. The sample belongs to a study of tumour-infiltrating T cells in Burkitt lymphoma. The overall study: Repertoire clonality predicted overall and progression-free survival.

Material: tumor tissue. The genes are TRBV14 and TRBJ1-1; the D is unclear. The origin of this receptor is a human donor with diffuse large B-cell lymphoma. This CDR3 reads CASSQTRKGTEAFF. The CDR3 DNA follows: TGTGCCAGCAGCCAGACCCGAAAGGGCACTGAAGCTTTCTTT.